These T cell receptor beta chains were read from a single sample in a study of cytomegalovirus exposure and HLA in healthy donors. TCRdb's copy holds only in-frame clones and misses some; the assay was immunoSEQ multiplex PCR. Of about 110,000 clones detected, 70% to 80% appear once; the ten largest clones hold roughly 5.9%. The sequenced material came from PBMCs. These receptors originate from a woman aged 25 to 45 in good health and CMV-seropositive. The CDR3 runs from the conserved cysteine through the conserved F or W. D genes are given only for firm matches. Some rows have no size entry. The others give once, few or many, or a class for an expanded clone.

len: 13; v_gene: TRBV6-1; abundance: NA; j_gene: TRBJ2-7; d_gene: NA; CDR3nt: TGTGCCAGCAGTGAATATACGTTAAACGAGCAGTACTTC; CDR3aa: CASSEYTLNEQYF
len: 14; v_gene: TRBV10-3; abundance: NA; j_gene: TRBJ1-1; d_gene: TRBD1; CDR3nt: TGTGCCATCAGGGGGACAGGGACGCACACTGAAGCTTTCTTT; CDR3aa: CAIRGTGTHTEAFF
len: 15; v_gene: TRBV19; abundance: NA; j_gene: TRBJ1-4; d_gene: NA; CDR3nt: TGTGCCAGTACTCAGGCGAACCCTCTGGGTGAAAAACTGTTTTTT; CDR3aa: CASTQANPLGEKLFF
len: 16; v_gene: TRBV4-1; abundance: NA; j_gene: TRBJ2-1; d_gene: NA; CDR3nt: TGCGCCAGCAGCCAAGTGGGTCCGACAACATACAATGAGCAGTTCTTC; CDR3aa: CASSQVGPTTYNEQFF
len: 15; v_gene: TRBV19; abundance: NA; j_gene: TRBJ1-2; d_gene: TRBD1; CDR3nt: TGTGCCAGTAGTATGGGACAGGGGAGAATATATGGCTACACCTTC; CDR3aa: CASSMGQGRIYGYTF
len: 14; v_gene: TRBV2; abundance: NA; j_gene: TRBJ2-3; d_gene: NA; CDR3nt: TGTGCCAGCAACAACAGGGGGAGGGGGCAGCCCCAGTATTTT; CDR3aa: CASNNRGRGQPQYF
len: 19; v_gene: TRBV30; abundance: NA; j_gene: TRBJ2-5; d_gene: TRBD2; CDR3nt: TGTGCCTGGAGTAAGGGACTAGCGGGAGTTCGTGGTATCCAAGAGACCCAGTACTTC; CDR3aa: CAWSKGLAGVRGIQETQYF
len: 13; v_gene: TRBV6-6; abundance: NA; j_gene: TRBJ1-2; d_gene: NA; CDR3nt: TGTGCCAGCAGTTACTCAACGAGCTATGGCTACACCTTC; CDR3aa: CASSYSTSYGYTF
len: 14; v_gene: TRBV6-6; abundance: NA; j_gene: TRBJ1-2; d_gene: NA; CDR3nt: TGTGCCAGCAGTTACCCCGATCTACTGAATGGCTACACCTTC; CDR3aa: CASSYPDLLNGYTF
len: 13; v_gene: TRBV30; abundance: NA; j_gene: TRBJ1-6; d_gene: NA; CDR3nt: TGTGCCTGGAGTCGGCAGGGGAATTCACCCCTCCACTTT; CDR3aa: CAWSRQGNSPLHF
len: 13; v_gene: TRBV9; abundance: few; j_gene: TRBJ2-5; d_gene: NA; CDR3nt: TGTGCCAGCAGCGGCACTGGGCCTGGGACCCAGTACTTC; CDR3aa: CASSGTGPGTQYF
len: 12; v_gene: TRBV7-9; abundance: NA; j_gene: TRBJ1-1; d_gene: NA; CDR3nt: TGTTCCAGCAGCTTAATCGGACTAGAAGCTTTCTTT; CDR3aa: CSSSLIGLEAFF
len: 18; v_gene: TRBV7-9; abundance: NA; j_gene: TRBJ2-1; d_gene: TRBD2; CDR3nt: TGTGCCAGCAGCCCCGGACTAGCGGGACCCTCCGTGAGCAATGAGCAGTTCTTC; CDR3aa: CASSPGLAGPSVSNEQFF
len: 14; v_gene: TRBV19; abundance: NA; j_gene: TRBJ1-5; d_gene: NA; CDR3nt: TGTGCCAGTAGTAAGGACAGTCAAAATCAGCCCCAGCATTTT; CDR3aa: CASSKDSQNQPQHF
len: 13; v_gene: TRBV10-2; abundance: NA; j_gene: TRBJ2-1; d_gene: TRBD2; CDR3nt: TGCGCCAGCTCCCCGGGAGGGCCAGATGAGCAGTTCTTC; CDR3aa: CASSPGGPDEQFF
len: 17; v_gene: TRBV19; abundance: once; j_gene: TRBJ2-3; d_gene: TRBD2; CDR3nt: TGTGCCAGTAGTTCAACGAAACTAGCGGGAGTTGTAGATACGCAGTATTTT; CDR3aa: CASSSTKLAGVVDTQYF
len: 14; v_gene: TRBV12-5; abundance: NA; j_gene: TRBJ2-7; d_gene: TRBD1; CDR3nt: TGTGCTAGTGGTAATGGAGGACAGGACCTCGAGCAGTACTTC; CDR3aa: CASGNGGQDLEQYF
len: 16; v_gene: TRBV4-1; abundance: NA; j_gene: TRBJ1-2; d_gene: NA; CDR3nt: TGCGCCAGCAGCCAAGTCGGCCAGAGGATAGTCTATGGCTACACCTTC; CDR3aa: CASSQVGQRIVYGYTF
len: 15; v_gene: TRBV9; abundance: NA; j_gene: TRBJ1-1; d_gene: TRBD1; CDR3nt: TGTGCCAGCAGCGTCAGTTCCCAGGGGGCAACTGAAGCTTTCTTT; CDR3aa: CASSVSSQGATEAFF
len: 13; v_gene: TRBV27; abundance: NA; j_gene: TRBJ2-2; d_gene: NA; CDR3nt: TGTGCCAGCAGTTTATCGTGGGAGGATGAGCTGTTTTTT; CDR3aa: CASSLSWEDELFF
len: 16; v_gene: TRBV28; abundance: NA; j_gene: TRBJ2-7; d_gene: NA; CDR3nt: TGTGCCAGCAGTGGCAGGACAGCTTCCTTCTCCTACGAGCAGTACTTC; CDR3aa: CASSGRTASFSYEQYF
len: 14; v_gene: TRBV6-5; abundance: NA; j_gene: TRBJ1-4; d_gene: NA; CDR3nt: TGTGCCAGCAGTTTAACAGAATACCTTGAAAAACTGTTTTTT; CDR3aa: CASSLTEYLEKLFF
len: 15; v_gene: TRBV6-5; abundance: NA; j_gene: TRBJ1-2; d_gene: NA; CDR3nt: TGTGCCAGCAGTTATAAGCCGGGAAAACCTAGTGGCTACACCTTC; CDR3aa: CASSYKPGKPSGYTF
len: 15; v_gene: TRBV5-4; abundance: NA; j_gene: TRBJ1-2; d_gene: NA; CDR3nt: TGTGCCAGCAGCTTGGGCGGTGAACCTTCCTATGGCTACACCTTC; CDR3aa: CASSLGGEPSYGYTF
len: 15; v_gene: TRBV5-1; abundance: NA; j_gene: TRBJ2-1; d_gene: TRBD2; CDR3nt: TGCGCCAGCAGCAATAGCGGGAGCTCCTACAATGAGCAGTTCTTC; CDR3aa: CASSNSGSSYNEQFF
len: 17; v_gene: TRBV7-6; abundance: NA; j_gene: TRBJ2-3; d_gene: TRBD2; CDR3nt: TGTGCCAGCAACCCAGGACTAGCGGGAGAGGGCGGAGATACGCAGTATTTT; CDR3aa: CASNPGLAGEGGDTQYF
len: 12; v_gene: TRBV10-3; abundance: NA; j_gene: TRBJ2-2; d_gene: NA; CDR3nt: TGTGCCATCAGTGTGGAGGCCCGGGAGCTGTTTTTT; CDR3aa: CAISVEARELFF
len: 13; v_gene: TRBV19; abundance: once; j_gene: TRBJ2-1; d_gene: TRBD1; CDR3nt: TGTGCCGGAAGGGACAGGCCCTACAATGAGCAGTTCTTC; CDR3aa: CAGRDRPYNEQFF
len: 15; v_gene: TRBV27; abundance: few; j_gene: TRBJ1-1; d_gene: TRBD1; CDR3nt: TGTGCCAGCAGTATCAGACAGGGGCAGGGCACTGAAGCTTTCTTT; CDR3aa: CASSIRQGQGTEAFF
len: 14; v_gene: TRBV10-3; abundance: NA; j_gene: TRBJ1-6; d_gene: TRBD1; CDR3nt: TGTGCCATCAGTCCCCGGGACAGTGATTCACCCCTCCACTTT; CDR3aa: CAISPRDSDSPLHF
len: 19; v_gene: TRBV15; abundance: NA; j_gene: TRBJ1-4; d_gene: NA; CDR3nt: TGTGCCACCAGCAGAGCCCCGGGACTCCCTGGTGCAACTAATGAAAAACTGTTTTTT; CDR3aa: CATSRAPGLPGATNEKLFF
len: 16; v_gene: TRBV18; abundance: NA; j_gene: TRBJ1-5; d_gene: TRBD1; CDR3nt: TGTGCCAGCTCAGAAGGTGCGCAGGGGGCATATCAGCCCCAGCATTTT; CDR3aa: CASSEGAQGAYQPQHF
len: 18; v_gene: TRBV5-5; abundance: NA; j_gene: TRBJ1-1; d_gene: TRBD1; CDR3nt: TGTGCCAGCAGCGCGGCAGGGGGCGAGGTGATTGAGAACACTGAAGCTTTCTTT; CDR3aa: CASSAAGGEVIENTEAFF
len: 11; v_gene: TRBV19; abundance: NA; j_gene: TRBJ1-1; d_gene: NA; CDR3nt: TGTGCCAGTAGTCGTTACACTGAAGCTTTCTTT; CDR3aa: CASSRYTEAFF
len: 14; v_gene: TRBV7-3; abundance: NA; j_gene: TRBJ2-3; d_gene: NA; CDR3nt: TGTGCCAGCAGCTTAACGGCCGCGGCAGATACGCAGTATTTT; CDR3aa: CASSLTAAADTQYF
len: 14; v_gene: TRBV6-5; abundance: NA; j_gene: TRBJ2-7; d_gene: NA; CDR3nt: TGTGCCAGCAGTGACTTTAGAAATATCTACGAGCAGTACTTC; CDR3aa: CASSDFRNIYEQYF
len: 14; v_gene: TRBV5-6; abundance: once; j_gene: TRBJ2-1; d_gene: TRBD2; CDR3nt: TGTGCCAGCAGCATAGGACTAGCGGGGAATGAGCAGTTCTTC; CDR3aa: CASSIGLAGNEQFF
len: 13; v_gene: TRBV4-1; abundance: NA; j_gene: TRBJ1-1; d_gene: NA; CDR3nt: TGCGCCAGCAGCCAAGGCAGGAACACTGAAGCTTTCTTT; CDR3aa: CASSQGRNTEAFF
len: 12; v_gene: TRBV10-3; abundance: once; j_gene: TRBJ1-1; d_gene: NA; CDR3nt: TGTGCCACCGGGGGGCGGAGCACTGAAGCTTTCTTT; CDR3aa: CATGGRSTEAFF
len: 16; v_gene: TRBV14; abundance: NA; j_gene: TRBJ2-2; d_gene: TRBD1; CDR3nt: TGTGCCAGCAGCCAGGGGACAGCGAGGTACACCGGGGAGCTGTTTTTT; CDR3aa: CASSQGTARYTGELFF
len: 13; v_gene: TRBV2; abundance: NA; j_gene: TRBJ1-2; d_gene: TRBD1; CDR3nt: TGTGCCAGCTTCGGACAGGCGGACTATGGCTACACCTTC; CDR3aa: CASFGQADYGYTF
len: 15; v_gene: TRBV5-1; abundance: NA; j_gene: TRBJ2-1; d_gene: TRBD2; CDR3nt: TGCGCCAGCAGCTTGGGGAGCGGGAGTAGGCATGAGCAGTTCTTC; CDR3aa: CASSLGSGSRHEQFF